This is a list of T cell receptor beta chains from one sample in a study of blood T cell repertoires in COVID-19. Sequencing used immunoSEQ multiplex PCR; TCRdb keeps in-frame clones, though not all of them. The table includes approximately 76,000 clones, over 65% detected once. Sequencing was done on a sample of peripheral blood. All receptors come from a woman between 65 and 79 years old with acute or convalescent COVID-19. CDR3s include the opening cysteine and the closing phenylalanine or tryptophan. The D gene is left open where the match is weak. Clone size is given for some rows only: seen once, a few or many times, or a class if the clone is expanded.

>NA|TRBV30|once|TRBJ2-7
TGTGCCTGGAGTGTACGAACGGAGTCTGCCTACGAGCAGTACTTC
CAWSVRTESAYEQYF
>TRBD1|TRBV6-4|NA|TRBJ1-2
TGTGCCAGTAGCTCTTCCGTTGACAGGGTCGATGGCTACACCTTC
CASSSSVDRVDGYTF
>NA|TRBV7-8|NA|TRBJ2-5
TGTGCCAGCAGCTACGGGGCGGAGGGTAAAAAGACCCAGTACTTC
CASSYGAEGKKTQYF
>TRBD2|TRBV20-1|once|TRBJ2-1
TGCAGTGCTAGTTTAGTAGCGGGCGGTGAGCAGTTCTTC
CSASLVAGGEQFF
>TRBD1|TRBV4-3|NA|TRBJ1-2
TGCGCCAGCAGCCAAGATTTCGGGACAGGGCGTACTTATGGCTACACCTTC
CASSQDFGTGRTYGYTF
>NA|TRBV7-2|NA|TRBJ1-3
TGTGCCAGCAGCTCGACAGGAGACCTCTCTGGAAACACCATATATTTT
CASSSTGDLSGNTIYF
>NA|TRBV5-1|NA|TRBJ1-5
TGCGCCAGCAGCCTAGGTGACCCTCAGCCCCAGCATTTT
CASSLGDPQPQHF
>TRBD1|TRBV27|NA|TRBJ1-4
TGTGCCAGCCAGGGGGCAACTAATGAAAAACTGTTTTTT
CASQGATNEKLFF
>NA|TRBV3-1/TRBV3-2|few|TRBJ1-1
TGTGCCAGCAGCGCTAAAACGGGGGGCACTGAAGCTTTCTTT
CASSAKTGGTEAFF
>TRBD1|TRBV2|NA|TRBJ1-2
TGTGCCAGCAGGGACAGGCACTATGGCTACACCTTC
CASRDRHYGYTF
>NA|TRBV2|NA|TRBJ1-1
TGTGCCAGCAGTAAAAGCCACCGGACTAGGGCTGAAGCTTTCTTT
CASSKSHRTRAEAFF
>TRBD1|TRBV3-1/TRBV3-2|NA|TRBJ1-2
TGTGCCAGCAGCCCCACAGGGGTCTATGGCTACACCTTC
CASSPTGVYGYTF
>TRBD1|TRBV6-5|many|TRBJ2-2
TGTGCCAGCAAAATAACAGGGGCCGGGGAGCTGTTTTTT
CASKITGAGELFF
>NA|TRBV7-6|NA|TRBJ2-1
TGTGCCAGCAGCTTAGGTTACGCACAATCCTACAATGAGCAGTTCTTC
CASSLGYAQSYNEQFF
>TRBD1|TRBV29-1|NA|TRBJ2-2
TGCAGCGTTCGTTGGACAGGGGTACACGGGGAGCTGTTTTTT
CSVRWTGVHGELFF
>NA|TRBV11-2|NA|TRBJ2-5
TGTGCCAGCAGCCCTCGGCTCGCGGGCGATAAGACCCAGTACTTC
CASSPRLAGDKTQYF
>TRBD1|TRBV4-1|NA|TRBJ1-4
TGCGCCAGCAGCCCCCTAACAGGGGGAAGAAGGGAAAAACTGTTTTTT
CASSPLTGGRREKLFF
>NA|TRBV7-9|NA|TRBJ1-4
TGTGCCAGCAGCTCCGAAGCAGGAGGCGAAAGGGAAAAACTGTTTTTT
CASSSEAGGEREKLFF
>NA|TRBV9|NA|TRBJ2-7
TGTGCCAGCAGCGTAGACGGGAGTGGCACCTACGAGCAGTACTTC
CASSVDGSGTYEQYF
>TRBD1|TRBV14|few|TRBJ1-1
TGTGCCAGCAGGCCGACAGGGCTGGACACTGAAGCTTTCTTT
CASRPTGLDTEAFF
>NA|TRBV7-9|few|TRBJ2-7
TGTGCCAGCAGCTCCCGGGATCTTGTCCTATACGAGCAGTACTTC
CASSSRDLVLYEQYF
>TRBD1|TRBV9|once|TRBJ2-7
TGTGCCAGCAGCGTGTCGGACAGGGCGGGAAACGAGCAGTACTTC
CASSVSDRAGNEQYF
>TRBD1|TRBV9|once|TRBJ1-6
TGTGCCAGCAGCGTAGGGGACAGTCATTCACCCCTCCACTTT
CASSVGDSHSPLHF
>TRBD2|TRBV2|once|TRBJ2-5
TGTGCCAGCAGGCGGGAGCCTCAAGAGACCCAGTACTTC
CASRREPQETQYF
>NA|TRBV6-7|once|TRBJ1-5
TGTGCCAGCAGTTACGAAGGCCGCGCAGGACTACGAGATAGCAATCAGCCCCAGCATTTT
CASSYEGRAGLRDSNQPQHF
>NA|TRBV5-1|NA|TRBJ2-7
TGCGCCAGCAGCTTGACCTCCAGGGGAGTACTAGACGAGCAGTACTTC
CASSLTSRGVLDEQYF
>TRBD1|TRBV27|NA|TRBJ2-6
TGTGCCAGCAGTTTACGGGACAGCCGATGCTCTGGGGCCAACGTCCTGACTTTC
CASSLRDSRCSGANVLTF
>NA|TRBV12-3/TRBV12-4|NA|TRBJ2-7
TGTGCCAGCAGTTTGGAGGGGGCGGGCGAGCAGTACTTC
CASSLEGAGEQYF
>NA|TRBV3-1/TRBV3-2|NA|TRBJ1-2
TGTGCCAGCAGCCAAGGGCCTGGCTATGGCTACACCTTC
CASSQGPGYGYTF
>NA|TRBV5-1|NA|TRBJ1-1
TGCGCCAGCAGCGAGAACAGGCGCAACACTGAAGCTTTCTTT
CASSENRRNTEAFF
>NA|TRBV5-1|NA|TRBJ1-2
TGCGCCAGCAGGAGATCGGACACAAACTATGGCTACACCTTC
CASRRSDTNYGYTF
>TRBD1|TRBV27|NA|TRBJ2-1
TGTGCCAGCAATCAAGGGGGCCTCGGGTTGGCGAATGAGCAGTTCTTC
CASNQGGLGLANEQFF
>NA|TRBV5-8|NA|TRBJ2-1
TGTGCCACCATTGGTGGAGGGCTGCCTTCAAGCTCCTACAATGAGCAGTTCTTC
CATIGGGLPSSSYNEQFF